These T cell receptor beta chains were read from a single sample in a study of OX40 agonist ivuxolimab in advanced cancers. This table comes from immunoSEQ multiplex PCR, and its TCRdb copy is limited to in-frame clones, with some not included. The profile shows over 65,000 clones, 85% to 95% of them singletons. Sequenced material: CD4+ or CD8+ T cells sorted from blood, taken in a trial of the OX40 agonist ivuxolimab. These receptor sequences come from an adult with an advanced solid tumor such as melanoma, head and neck, liver or kidney cancer. The CDR3 runs from the conserved cysteine through the conserved F or W. The D gene is left open where the match is weak. Clone size appears in some rows only: once, few, many, or a class for an expanded clone.

abundance: -
v_gene: TRBV30
d_gene: -
j_gene: TRBJ2-4
CDR3aa: CAWSVGGQAKNIQYF
CDR3nt: TGTGCCTGGAGTGTGGGGGGGCAGGCCAAAAACATTCAGTACTTC

abundance: -
v_gene: TRBV28
d_gene: -
j_gene: TRBJ1-5
CDR3aa: CASRKTANQPQHF
CDR3nt: TGTGCCAGCCGAAAGACCGCTAATCAGCCCCAGCATTTT

abundance: -
v_gene: TRBV7-8
d_gene: TRBD2
j_gene: TRBJ2-4
CDR3aa: CASSSELAGGTIQYF
CDR3nt: TGTGCCAGCAGCTCGGAACTAGCGGGAGGGACCATTCAGTACTTC

abundance: -
v_gene: TRBV25-1
d_gene: -
j_gene: TRBJ1-1
CDR3aa: CASSGSGTNTEAFF
CDR3nt: TGTGCCAGCAGTGGGTCCGGGACTAACACTGAAGCTTTCTTT

abundance: -
v_gene: TRBV10-3
d_gene: -
j_gene: TRBJ2-7
CDR3aa: CAPGGEQYF
CDR3nt: TGTGCCCCGGGTGGAGAGCAGTACTTC

abundance: -
v_gene: TRBV7-2
d_gene: -
j_gene: TRBJ1-1
CDR3aa: CASSFRGQTEAFF
CDR3nt: TGTGCCAGCAGCTTCAGGGGTCAGACTGAAGCTTTCTTT

abundance: -
v_gene: TRBV6-5
d_gene: TRBD1
j_gene: TRBJ2-3
CDR3aa: CASSSGQGSDTQYF
CDR3nt: TGTGCCAGCAGTTCAGGACAGGGCTCAGATACGCAGTATTTT

abundance: -
v_gene: TRBV21-1
d_gene: -
j_gene: TRBJ2-1
CDR3aa: CASSKAGTSGRAFNDEQFF
CDR3nt: TGTGCCAGCAGCAAAGCTGGGACTAGCGGGAGGGCCTTCAACGATGAGCAGTTCTTC

abundance: -
v_gene: TRBV5-1
d_gene: TRBD2
j_gene: TRBJ2-5
CDR3aa: CASSTLLAGAQETQYF
CDR3nt: TGCGCCAGCAGCACCCTACTAGCGGGGGCACAAGAGACCCAGTACTTC

abundance: -
v_gene: TRBV5-1
d_gene: TRBD1
j_gene: TRBJ2-1
CDR3aa: CASSLLGQGATGNEQFF
CDR3nt: TGCGCCAGCAGCCTTCTAGGACAGGGGGCGACTGGCAATGAGCAGTTCTTC

abundance: -
v_gene: TRBV19
d_gene: TRBD1
j_gene: TRBJ2-7
CDR3aa: CASSAAGTGVRYEQYF
CDR3nt: TGTGCCAGTAGTGCCGCCGGGACAGGGGTTCGCTACGAGCAGTACTTC

abundance: -
v_gene: TRBV6-5
d_gene: -
j_gene: TRBJ1-1
CDR3aa: CASNFGEHTEAFF
CDR3nt: TGTGCCAGCAATTTCGGCGAGCACACTGAAGCTTTCTTT

abundance: -
v_gene: TRBV7-8
d_gene: TRBD2
j_gene: TRBJ2-5
CDR3aa: CASSPREGRETQYF
CDR3nt: TGTGCCAGCAGCCCTCGGGAGGGTCGAGAGACCCAGTACTTC

abundance: once
v_gene: TRBV28
d_gene: TRBD1
j_gene: TRBJ1-6
CDR3aa: CASSFRRTGGLGTLHF
CDR3nt: TGTGCCAGCAGTTTCCGGAGGACAGGGGGCTTAGGAACCCTCCACTTT

abundance: -
v_gene: TRBV9
d_gene: -
j_gene: TRBJ1-2
CDR3aa: CASSPRQEANYGYTF
CDR3nt: TGTGCCAGCAGCCCTAGACAGGAAGCTAACTATGGCTACACCTTC

abundance: few
v_gene: TRBV28
d_gene: TRBD1
j_gene: TRBJ1-2
CDR3aa: CASSLGQETYGYTF
CDR3nt: TGTGCCAGCAGTTTGGGACAGGAGACCTATGGCTACACCTTC

abundance: -
v_gene: TRBV11-3
d_gene: -
j_gene: TRBJ1-1
CDR3aa: CASSLGSGSTEAFF
CDR3nt: TGTGCCAGCAGCTTAGGGTCCGGATCCACTGAAGCTTTCTTT

abundance: -
v_gene: TRBV28
d_gene: TRBD2
j_gene: TRBJ2-1
CDR3aa: CASSHGGRAGNEQFF
CDR3nt: TGTGCCAGCAGTCATGGGGGGAGGGCCGGGAATGAGCAGTTCTTC

abundance: -
v_gene: TRBV6-6
d_gene: -
j_gene: TRBJ2-5
CDR3aa: CASSPWDIQETQYF
CDR3nt: TGTGCCAGCAGTCCGTGGGACATCCAAGAGACCCAGTACTTC

abundance: -
v_gene: TRBV7-9
d_gene: TRBD1
j_gene: TRBJ1-1
CDR3aa: CASSLQGDTEAFF
CDR3nt: TGTGCCAGCAGCTTACAGGGGGACACTGAAGCTTTCTTT

abundance: -
v_gene: TRBV4-3
d_gene: -
j_gene: TRBJ2-2
CDR3aa: CASSQQTGSMVTGELFF
CDR3nt: TGCGCCAGCAGCCAACAAACGGGATCCATGGTGACCGGGGAGCTGTTTTTT

abundance: -
v_gene: TRBV6-6
d_gene: -
j_gene: TRBJ2-7
CDR3aa: CASSYERGSYEQYF
CDR3nt: TGTGCCAGCAGTTACGAGAGAGGCTCCTACGAGCAGTACTTC

abundance: -
v_gene: TRBV4-1
d_gene: -
j_gene: TRBJ1-5
CDR3aa: CASSQDTGQPQHF
CDR3nt: TGCGCCAGCAGCCAAGACACAGGGCAGCCCCAGCATTTT

abundance: -
v_gene: TRBV5-1
d_gene: TRBD1
j_gene: TRBJ2-3
CDR3aa: CASSILPGQGTDTQYF
CDR3nt: TGCGCCAGCAGTATTCTACCGGGACAGGGAACAGATACGCAGTATTTT

abundance: -
v_gene: TRBV2
d_gene: -
j_gene: TRBJ1-2
CDR3aa: CASPRQAIGGYTF
CDR3nt: TGTGCCAGCCCACGACAGGCCATTGGGGGCTACACCTTC

abundance: once
v_gene: TRBV7-9
d_gene: TRBD1
j_gene: TRBJ2-3
CDR3aa: CASSLTGRDTQYF
CDR3nt: TGTGCCAGCAGCTTGACAGGGCGAGATACGCAGTATTTT

abundance: once
v_gene: TRBV30
d_gene: -
j_gene: TRBJ2-7
CDR3aa: CAWSWGVIYEQYF
CDR3nt: TGTGCCTGGAGCTGGGGGGTGATATACGAGCAGTACTTC

abundance: -
v_gene: TRBV6-1
d_gene: -
j_gene: TRBJ2-7
CDR3aa: CASSVARTVGYEQYF
CDR3nt: TGTGCCAGCAGTGTCGCCCGGACAGTTGGGTACGAGCAGTACTTC

abundance: -
v_gene: TRBV28
d_gene: -
j_gene: TRBJ2-2
CDR3aa: CATPGVNTGELFF
CDR3nt: TGTGCGACGCCGGGGGTGAACACCGGGGAGCTGTTTTTT

abundance: -
v_gene: TRBV6-6
d_gene: -
j_gene: TRBJ1-4
CDR3aa: CASSYSGSGDNEKLFF
CDR3nt: TGTGCCAGCAGTTACTCGGGGAGTGGAGATAATGAAAAACTGTTTTTT

abundance: -
v_gene: TRBV7-3
d_gene: -
j_gene: TRBJ2-7
CDR3aa: CASSLGVSYEQYF
CDR3nt: TGTGCCAGCAGCTTGGGGGTTTCCTACGAGCAGTACTTC

abundance: -
v_gene: TRBV6-5
d_gene: -
j_gene: TRBJ1-2
CDR3aa: CASSPGYGYTF
CDR3nt: TGTGCCAGCTCCCCCGGATATGGCTACACCTTC

abundance: -
v_gene: TRBV6-5
d_gene: -
j_gene: TRBJ2-1
CDR3aa: CASSYGSSLGNEQFF
CDR3nt: TGTGCCAGCAGTTACGGGTCTAGCCTCGGGAATGAGCAGTTCTTC

abundance: once
v_gene: TRBV7-6
d_gene: -
j_gene: TRBJ2-1
CDR3aa: CASSSLPPSLYNEQFF
CDR3nt: TGTGCCAGCAGCTCCCTCCCGCCGTCCCTCTACAATGAGCAGTTCTTC

abundance: -
v_gene: TRBV14
d_gene: -
j_gene: TRBJ2-7
CDR3aa: CASSQDLGDPRSYEQYF
CDR3nt: TGTGCCAGCAGCCAAGATCTCGGGGACCCCAGGTCCTACGAGCAGTACTTC

abundance: -
v_gene: TRBV7-7
d_gene: TRBD1
j_gene: TRBJ1-1
CDR3aa: CASSKDRGAEAFF
CDR3nt: TGTGCCAGCAGCAAAGACAGGGGAGCTGAAGCTTTCTTT

abundance: -
v_gene: TRBV5-4
d_gene: TRBD2
j_gene: TRBJ2-1
CDR3aa: CASSSSGRGNEQFF
CDR3nt: TGTGCCAGCAGCTCTAGCGGGAGGGGCAATGAGCAGTTCTTC

abundance: -
v_gene: TRBV6-5
d_gene: TRBD1
j_gene: TRBJ2-3
CDR3aa: CASSYRDRGLTDTQYF
CDR3nt: TGTGCCAGCAGTTACCGGGACAGGGGACTCACAGATACGCAGTATTTT

abundance: once
v_gene: TRBV19
d_gene: TRBD2
j_gene: TRBJ2-5
CDR3aa: CASSIAGGGETQYF
CDR3nt: TGTGCCAGTAGTATTGCGGGAGGGGGTGAGACCCAGTACTTC